The clone carrying this T cell receptor beta chain was detected many times. The data derive from a study of T cells of healthy individuals. MiXCR, run by TCRdb on the 5' RACE reads, gives a single entry per CDR3 protein. The table records 85,000 to 100,000 distinct CDR3 sequences, 17% of them present only once. This CDR3 contains 16 residues. With 2 bases clipped from V and 4 bases from J, the junction kept 7 bases outside the gene matches. Germline CDR1 is SGHRS and CDR2 is YFSETQ. The chain combines TRBV5-1 with TRBJ2-1; 9 bases agree with TRBD1. This sequence was found in a human donor in good health. The CDR3 nucleotides are TGCGCCAGCAGCTTACTTGGGACAGGGAGTTACAATGAGCAGTTCTTC. Residues: CASSLLGTGSYNEQFF.